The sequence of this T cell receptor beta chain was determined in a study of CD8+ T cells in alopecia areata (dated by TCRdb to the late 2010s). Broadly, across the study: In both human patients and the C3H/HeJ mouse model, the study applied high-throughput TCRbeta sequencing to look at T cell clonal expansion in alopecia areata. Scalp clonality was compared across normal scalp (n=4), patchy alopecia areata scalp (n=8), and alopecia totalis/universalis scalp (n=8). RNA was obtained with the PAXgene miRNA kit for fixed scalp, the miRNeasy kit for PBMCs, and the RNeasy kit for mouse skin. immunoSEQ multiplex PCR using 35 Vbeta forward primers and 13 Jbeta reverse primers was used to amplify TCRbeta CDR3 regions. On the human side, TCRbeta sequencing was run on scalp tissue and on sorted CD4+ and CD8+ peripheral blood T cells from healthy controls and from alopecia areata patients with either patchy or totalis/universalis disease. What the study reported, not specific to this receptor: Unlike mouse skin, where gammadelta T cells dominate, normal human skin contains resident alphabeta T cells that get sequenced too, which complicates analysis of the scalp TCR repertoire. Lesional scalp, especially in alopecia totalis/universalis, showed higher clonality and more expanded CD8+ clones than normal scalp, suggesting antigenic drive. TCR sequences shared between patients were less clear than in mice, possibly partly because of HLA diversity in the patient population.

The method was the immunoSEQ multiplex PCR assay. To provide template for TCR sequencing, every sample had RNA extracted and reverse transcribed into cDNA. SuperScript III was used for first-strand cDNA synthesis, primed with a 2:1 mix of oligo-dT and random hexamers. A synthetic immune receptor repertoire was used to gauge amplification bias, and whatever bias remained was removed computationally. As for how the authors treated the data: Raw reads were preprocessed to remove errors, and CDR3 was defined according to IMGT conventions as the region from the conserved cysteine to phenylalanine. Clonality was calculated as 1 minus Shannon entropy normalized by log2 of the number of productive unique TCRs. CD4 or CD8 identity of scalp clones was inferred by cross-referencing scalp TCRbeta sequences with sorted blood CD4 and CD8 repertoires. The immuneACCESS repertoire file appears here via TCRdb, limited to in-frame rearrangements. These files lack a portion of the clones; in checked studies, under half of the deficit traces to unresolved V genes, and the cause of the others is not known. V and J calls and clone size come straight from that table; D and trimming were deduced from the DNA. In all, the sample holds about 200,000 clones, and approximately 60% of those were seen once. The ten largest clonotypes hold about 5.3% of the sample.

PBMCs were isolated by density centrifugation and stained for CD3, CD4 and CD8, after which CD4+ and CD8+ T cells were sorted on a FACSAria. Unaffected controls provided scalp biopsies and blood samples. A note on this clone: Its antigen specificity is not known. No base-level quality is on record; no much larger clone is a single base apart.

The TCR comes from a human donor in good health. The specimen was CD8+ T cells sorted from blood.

The CDR3 region has the sequence CASGQPGSYGYTF. The base sequence is TGTGCCAGCGGCCAACCCGGGAGCTATGGCTACACCTTC. The rearrangement combines TRBV2 with TRBJ1-2, with no confident D gene call. Spanning cysteine to phenylalanine, the CDR3 consists of 13 amino acids. Only CDR3 DNA remains: 39 bases, in frame from the first base. Trimming at the junction amounts to 8 bases on V and 4 bases on J, and the germline ends lie 14 bases apart. CDR1 and CDR2 were assigned from the germline V gene as SNHLY and FYNNEI.